The present T cell receptor beta chain was sequenced within a study of T-cell memory formation after mild COVID-19. Looking at the study overall: TCR clusters were mostly confined to one donor each.

From the 5' RACE reads, TCRdb called clonotypes with MiXCR, one entry per CDR3 protein. The sample lists 300,000 to 350,000 distinct CDR3 sequences, roughly an eighth occurring once. Note on this clonotype: Its antigen remains unknown.

Notes on the study in general: Cross-reactive memory apparently joined, as some responding clones appeared in pre-infection memory.

The V segment lost 7 bases and the J segment 0 bases; nucleotides outside the gene matches: 2. CDR3 length equals 13 residues. The germline CDR1 and CDR2 sequences are SGDLS and YYNGEE. The gene calls are TRBV9 and TRBJ2-3; 7 bases are a match to TRBD2. Source material: PBMCs or a T cell subset sorted from them (not recorded which). The TCR sequence derives from a man aged 18 to 30 who had mild COVID-19 (a few samples of this study predate the infection). Cell type and time point are not known. DNA of the CDR3: TGTGCCAGCGGGGAGGGGAGCACAGATACGCAGTATTTT. It encodes CASGEGSTDTQYF. The full variable domain, with the rest looked up from reference TRBV9 and TRBJ2-3, is DSGVTQTPKHLITATGQRVTLRCSPRSGDLSVYWYQQSLDQGLQFLIQYYNGEERAKGNILERFSAQQFPDLHSELNLSSLELGDSALYFCASGEGSTDTQYFGPGTRLTVL.